The clone carrying this T cell receptor (beta chain) was detected many times. A single record per CDR3 protein comes from TCRdb applying MiXCR to the PCR reads. This table has over 10,000 distinct CDR3 sequences, around half appearing once. This sample was included in a study of tumor-infiltrating lymphocytes in oesophageal squamous cell carcinoma. CDR1 is DFQATT and CDR2 is SNEGSKA in the germline V gene (reference sequence). This CDR3 region has 17 residues. Between the trimmed V and J ends, which lost 7 bases and 0 bases, there was a span of 19 bases. The chain has TRBV20-1 and TRBJ2-6, with a tentative D call TRBD1 (6 bases). This receptor was obtained from a female donor with esophageal squamous cell carcinoma. Material for sequencing was esophageal tumor tissue. The chain's CDR3 is CSVSFETGFSGANVLTF. The CDR3 nucleotides read TGCAGTGTTAGTTTTGAGACAGGCTTCTCTGGGGCCAACGTCCTGACTTTC.